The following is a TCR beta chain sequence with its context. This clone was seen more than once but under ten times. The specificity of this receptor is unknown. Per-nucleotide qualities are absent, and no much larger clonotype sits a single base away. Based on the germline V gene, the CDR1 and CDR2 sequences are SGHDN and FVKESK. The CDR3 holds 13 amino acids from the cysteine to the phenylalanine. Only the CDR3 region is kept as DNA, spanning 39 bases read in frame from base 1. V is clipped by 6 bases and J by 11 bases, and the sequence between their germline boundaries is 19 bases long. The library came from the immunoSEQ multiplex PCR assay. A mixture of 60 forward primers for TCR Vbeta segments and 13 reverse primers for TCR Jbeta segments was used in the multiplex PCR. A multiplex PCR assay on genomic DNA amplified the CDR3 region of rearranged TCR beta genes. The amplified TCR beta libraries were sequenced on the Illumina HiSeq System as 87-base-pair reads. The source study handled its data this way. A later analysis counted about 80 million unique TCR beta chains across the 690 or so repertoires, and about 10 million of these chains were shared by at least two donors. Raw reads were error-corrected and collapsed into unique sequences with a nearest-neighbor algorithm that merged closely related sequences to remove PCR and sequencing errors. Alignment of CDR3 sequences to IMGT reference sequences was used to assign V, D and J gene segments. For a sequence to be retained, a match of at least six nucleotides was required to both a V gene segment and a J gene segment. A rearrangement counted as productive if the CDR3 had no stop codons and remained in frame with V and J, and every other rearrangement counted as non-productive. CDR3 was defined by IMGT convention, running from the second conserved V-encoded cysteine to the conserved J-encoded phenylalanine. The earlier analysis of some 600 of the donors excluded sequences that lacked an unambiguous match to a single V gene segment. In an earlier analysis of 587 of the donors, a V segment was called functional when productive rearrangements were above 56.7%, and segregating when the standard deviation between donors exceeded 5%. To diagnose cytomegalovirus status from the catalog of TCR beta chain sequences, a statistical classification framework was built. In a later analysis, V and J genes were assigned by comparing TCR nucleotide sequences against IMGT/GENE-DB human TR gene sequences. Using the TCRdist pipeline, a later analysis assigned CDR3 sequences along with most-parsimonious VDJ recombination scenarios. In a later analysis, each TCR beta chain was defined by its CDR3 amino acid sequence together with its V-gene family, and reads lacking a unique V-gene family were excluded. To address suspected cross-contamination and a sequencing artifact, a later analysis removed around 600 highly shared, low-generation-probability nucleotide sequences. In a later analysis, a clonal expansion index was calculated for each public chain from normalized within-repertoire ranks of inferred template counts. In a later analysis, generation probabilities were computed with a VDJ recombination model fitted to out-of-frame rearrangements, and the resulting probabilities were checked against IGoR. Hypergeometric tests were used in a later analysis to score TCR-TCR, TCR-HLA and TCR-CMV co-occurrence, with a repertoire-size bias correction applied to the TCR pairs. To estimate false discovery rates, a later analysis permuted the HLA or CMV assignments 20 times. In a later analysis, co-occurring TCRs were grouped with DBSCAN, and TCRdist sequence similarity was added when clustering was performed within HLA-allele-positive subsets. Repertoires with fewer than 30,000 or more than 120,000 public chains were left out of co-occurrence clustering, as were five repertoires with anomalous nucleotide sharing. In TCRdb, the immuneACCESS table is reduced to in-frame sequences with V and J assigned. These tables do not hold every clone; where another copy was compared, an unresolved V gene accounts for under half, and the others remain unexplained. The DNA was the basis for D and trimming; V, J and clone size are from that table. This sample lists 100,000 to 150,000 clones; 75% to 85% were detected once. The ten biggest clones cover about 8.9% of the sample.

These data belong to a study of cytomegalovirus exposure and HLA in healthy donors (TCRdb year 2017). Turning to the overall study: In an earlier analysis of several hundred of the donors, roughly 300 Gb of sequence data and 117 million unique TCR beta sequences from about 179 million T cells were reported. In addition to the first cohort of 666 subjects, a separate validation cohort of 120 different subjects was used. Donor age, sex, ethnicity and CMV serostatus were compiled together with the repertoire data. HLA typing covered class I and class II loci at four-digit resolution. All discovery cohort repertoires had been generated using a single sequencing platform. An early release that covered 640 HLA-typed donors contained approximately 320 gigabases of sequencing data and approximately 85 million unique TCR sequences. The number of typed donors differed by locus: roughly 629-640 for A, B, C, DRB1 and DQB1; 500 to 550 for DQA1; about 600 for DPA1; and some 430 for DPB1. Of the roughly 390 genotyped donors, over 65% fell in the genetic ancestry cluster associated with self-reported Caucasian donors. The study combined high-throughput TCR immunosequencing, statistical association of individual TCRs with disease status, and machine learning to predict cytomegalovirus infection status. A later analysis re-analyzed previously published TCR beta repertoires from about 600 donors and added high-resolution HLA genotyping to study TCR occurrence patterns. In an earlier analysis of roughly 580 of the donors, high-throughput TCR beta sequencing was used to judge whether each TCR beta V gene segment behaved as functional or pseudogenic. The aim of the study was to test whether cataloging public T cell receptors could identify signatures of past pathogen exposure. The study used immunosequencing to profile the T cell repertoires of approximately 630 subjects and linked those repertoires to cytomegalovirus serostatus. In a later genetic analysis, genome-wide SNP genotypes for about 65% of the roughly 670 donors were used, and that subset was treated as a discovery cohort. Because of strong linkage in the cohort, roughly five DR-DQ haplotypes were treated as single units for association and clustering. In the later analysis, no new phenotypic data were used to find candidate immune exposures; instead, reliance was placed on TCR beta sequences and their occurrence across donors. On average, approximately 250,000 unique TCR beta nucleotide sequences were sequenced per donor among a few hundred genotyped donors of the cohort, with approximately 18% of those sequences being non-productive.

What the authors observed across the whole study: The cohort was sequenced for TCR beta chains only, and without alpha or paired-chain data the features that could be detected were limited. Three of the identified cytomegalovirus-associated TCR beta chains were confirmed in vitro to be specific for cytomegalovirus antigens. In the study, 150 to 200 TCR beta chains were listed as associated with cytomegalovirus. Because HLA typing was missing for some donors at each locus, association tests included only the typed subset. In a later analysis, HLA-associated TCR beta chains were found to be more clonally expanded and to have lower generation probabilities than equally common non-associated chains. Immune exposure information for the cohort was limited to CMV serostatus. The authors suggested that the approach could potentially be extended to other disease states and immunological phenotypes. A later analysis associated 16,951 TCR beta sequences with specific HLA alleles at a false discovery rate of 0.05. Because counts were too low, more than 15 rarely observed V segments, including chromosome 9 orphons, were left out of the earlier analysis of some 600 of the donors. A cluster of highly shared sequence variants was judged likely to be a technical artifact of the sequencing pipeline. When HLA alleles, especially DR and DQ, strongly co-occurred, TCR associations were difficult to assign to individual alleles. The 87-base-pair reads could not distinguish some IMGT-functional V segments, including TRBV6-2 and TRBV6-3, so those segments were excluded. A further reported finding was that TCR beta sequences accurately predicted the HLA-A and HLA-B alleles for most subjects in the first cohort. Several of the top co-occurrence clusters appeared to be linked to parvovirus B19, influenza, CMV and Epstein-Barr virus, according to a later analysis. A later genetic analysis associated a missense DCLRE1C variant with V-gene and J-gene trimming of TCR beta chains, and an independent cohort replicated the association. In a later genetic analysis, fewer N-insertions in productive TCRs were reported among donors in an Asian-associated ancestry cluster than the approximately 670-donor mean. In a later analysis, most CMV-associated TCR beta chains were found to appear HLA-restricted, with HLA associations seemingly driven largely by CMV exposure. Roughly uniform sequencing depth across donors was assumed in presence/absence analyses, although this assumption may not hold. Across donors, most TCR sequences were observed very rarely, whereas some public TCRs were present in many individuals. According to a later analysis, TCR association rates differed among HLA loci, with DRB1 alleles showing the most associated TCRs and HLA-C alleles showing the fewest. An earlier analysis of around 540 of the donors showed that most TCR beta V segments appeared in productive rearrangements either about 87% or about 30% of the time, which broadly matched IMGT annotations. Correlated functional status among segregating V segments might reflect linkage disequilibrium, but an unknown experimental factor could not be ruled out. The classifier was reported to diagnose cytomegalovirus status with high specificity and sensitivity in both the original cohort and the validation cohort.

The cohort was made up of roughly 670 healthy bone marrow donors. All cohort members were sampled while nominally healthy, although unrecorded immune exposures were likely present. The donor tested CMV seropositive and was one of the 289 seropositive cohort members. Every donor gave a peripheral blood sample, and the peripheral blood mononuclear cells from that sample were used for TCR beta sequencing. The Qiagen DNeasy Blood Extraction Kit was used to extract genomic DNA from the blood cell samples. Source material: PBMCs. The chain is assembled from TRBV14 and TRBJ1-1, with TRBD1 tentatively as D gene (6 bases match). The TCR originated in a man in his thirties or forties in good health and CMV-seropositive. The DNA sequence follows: TGTGCCAGCAGACACGATCTAGCAGGGGTTGCTTTCTTT. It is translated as CASRHDLAGVAFF.